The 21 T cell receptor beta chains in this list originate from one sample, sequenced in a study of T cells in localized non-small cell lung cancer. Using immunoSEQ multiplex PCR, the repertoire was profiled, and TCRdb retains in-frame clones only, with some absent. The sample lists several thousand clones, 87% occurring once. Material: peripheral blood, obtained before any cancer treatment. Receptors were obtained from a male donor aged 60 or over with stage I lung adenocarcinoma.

CDR3 loop: CAISPSRETQYF. The CDR3 nucleotides are TGTGCCATCAGCCCTTCCCGAGAGACCCAGTACTTC. The rearrangement links TRBV10-3 to TRBJ2-5, with D unclear. Between the trimmed V and J ends, which lost 6 bases and 4 bases, there was a span of 9 bases. Per the germline V gene, CDR1 is ENHRY and CDR2 is SYGVKD. The CDR3 is 12 residues long.

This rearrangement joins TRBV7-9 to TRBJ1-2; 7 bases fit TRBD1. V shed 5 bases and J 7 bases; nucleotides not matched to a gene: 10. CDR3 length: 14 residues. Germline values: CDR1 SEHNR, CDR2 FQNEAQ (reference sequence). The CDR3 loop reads CASSHEGASFGYTF. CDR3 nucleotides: TGTGCCAGCAGCCACGAGGGGGCGAGTTTTGGCTACACCTTC.

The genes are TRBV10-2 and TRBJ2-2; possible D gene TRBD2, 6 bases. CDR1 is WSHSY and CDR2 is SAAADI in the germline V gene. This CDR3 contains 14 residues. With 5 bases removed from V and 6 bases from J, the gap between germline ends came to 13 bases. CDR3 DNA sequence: TGCGCCAGCAGTATTAGCGGTGGCGCCGGGGAGCTGTTTTTT. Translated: CASSISGGAGELFF.

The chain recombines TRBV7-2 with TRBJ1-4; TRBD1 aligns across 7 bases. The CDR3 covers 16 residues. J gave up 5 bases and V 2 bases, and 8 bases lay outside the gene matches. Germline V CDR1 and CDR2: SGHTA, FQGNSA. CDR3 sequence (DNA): TGTGCCAGCAGCTTATGGGCGACAGGGCCCAATGAAAAACTGTTTTTT. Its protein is CASSLWATGPNEKLFF.

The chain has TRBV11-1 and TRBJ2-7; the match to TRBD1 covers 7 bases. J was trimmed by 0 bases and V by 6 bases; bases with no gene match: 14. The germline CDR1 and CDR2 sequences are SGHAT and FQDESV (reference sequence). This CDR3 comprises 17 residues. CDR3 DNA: TGTGCCAGCAGGCTGGCCTTCGGGACAGAGATCTCCTACGAGCAGTACGTC. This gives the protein CASRLAFGTEISYEQYV.

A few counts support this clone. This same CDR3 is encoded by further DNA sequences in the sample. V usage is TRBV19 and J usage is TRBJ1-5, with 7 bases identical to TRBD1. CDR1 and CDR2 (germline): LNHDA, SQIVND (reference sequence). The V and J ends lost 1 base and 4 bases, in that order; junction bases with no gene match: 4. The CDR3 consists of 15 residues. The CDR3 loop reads CASSIVGTANQPQHF. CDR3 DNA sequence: TGTGCCAGTAGTATAGTGGGGACAGCTAATCAGCCCCAGCATTTT.

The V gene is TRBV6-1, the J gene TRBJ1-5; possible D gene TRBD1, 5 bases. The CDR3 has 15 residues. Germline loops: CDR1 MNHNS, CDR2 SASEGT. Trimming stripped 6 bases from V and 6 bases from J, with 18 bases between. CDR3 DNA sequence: TGTGCCAGCAGCTTATCGGGAGGGGATGCTCAGCCCCAGCATTTT. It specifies CASSLSGGDAQPQHF.

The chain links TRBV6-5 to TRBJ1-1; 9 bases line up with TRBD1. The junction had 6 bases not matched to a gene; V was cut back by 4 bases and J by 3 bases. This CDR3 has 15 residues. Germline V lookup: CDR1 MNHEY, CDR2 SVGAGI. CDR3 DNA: TGTGCCAGCAGTTCACCGGGACAGGGCCACACTGAAGCTTTCTTT. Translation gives CASSSPGQGHTEAFF.

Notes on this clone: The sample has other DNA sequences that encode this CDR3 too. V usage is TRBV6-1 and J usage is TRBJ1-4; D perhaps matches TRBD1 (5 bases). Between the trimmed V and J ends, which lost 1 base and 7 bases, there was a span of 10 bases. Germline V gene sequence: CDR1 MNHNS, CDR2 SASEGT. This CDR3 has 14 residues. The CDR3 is CASSEGRVGEKLFF. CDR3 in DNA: TGTGCCAGCAGTGAAGGCAGGGTGGGTGAAAAACTGTTTTTT.

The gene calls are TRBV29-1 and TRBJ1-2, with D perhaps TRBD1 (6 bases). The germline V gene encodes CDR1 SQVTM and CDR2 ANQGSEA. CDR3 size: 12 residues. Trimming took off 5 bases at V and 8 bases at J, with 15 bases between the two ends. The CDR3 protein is CSVLKGEWGYTF. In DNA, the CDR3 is TGCAGCGTTCTAAAGGGGGAGTGGGGCTACACCTTC.

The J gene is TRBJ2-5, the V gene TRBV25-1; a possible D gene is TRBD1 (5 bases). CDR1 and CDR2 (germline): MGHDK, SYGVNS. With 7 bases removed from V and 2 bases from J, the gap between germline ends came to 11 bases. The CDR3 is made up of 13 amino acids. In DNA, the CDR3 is TGTGCCAGCACTCAGGGCGTACAAGAGACCCAGTACTTC. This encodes CASTQGVQETQYF.

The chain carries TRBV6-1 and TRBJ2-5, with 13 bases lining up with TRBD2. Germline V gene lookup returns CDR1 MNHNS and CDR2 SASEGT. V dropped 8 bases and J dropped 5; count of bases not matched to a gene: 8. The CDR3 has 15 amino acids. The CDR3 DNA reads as TGTGCCAGCGGCACTAGCGGGAGGGCCGAGGAGACCCAGTACTTC. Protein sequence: CASGTSGRAEETQYF.

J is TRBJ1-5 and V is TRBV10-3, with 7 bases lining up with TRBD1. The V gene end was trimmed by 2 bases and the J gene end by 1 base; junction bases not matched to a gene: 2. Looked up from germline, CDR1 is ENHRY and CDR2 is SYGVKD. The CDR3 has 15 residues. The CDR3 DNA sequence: TGTGCCATCAGTGAGACGGGACAGAGCAATCAGCCCCAGCATTTT. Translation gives CAISETGQSNQPQHF.

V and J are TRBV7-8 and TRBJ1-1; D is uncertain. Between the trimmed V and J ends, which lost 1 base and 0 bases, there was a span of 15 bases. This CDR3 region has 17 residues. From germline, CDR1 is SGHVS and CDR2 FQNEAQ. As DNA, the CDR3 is TGTGCCAGCAGCTTAGATTTGGCAGAGCCCATGAACACTGAAGCTTTCTTT. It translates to CASSLDLAEPMNTEAFF.

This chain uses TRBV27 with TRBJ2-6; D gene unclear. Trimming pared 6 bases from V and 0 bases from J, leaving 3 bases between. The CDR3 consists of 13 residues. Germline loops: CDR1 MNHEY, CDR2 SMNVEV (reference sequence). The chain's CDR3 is CASRPSGANVLTF. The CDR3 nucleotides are TGTGCCAGCAGACCCTCTGGGGCCAACGTCCTGACTTTC.

CDR3 in amino acids: CASRLTGTSFFYEQYV. DNA of the CDR3: TGTGCCAGCAGGCTCACCGGGACTAGCTTTTTCTACGAGCAGTACGTC. The rearrangement joins TRBV2 to TRBJ2-7; 9 bases agree with TRBD2. The junction had 12 bases not matched to a gene; V was cut back by 6 bases and J by 3 bases. From germline, CDR1 is SNHLY and CDR2 FYNNEI. The CDR3 length is 16 residues.

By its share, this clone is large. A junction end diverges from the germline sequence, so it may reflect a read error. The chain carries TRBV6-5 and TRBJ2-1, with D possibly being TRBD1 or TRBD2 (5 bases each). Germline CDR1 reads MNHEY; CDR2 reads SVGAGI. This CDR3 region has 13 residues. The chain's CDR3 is CASSPGTDAPGIF. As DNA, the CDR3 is TGTGCCAGCAGCCCTGGGACCGACGCACCGGGGATCTTC.

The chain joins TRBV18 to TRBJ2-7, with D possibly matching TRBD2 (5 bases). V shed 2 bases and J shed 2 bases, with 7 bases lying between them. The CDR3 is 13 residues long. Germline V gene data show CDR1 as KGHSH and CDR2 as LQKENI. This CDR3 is CASSPSGPYEQYF. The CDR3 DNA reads TGTGCCAGCTCACCAAGCGGTCCCTACGAGCAGTACTTC.

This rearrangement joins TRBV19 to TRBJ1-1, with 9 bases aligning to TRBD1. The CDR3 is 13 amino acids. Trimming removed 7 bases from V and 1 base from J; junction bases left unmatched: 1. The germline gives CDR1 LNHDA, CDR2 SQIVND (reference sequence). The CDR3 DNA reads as TGTGCCAGTACGGGACAGGGGAACACTGAAGCTTTCTTT. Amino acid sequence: CASTGQGNTEAFF.

CDR3 DNA sequence: TGTGCCATCACCTCGGACAGGATCTATGGCTACACCTTC. As protein: CAITSDRIYGYTF. V usage is TRBV10-3 and J usage is TRBJ1-2; 7 bases are shared with TRBD1. The CDR3 loop spans 13 amino acids. The J segment lost 4 bases and the V segment lost 7 bases, leaving 6 bases of the junction unmatched. The germline CDR1 and CDR2 sequences are ENHRY and SYGVKD.

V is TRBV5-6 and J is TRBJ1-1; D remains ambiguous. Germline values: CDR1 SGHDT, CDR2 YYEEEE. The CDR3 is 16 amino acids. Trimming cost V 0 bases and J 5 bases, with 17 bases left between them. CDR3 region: CASSLGFGLRGTEAFF. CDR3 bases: TGTGCCAGCAGCTTGGGTTTTGGCCTTCGAGGGACTGAAGCTTTCTTT.